This TCR beta chain appears in the sequencing data of a study of shared clonotypes between healthy human individuals. Looking at the study overall: For every donor, three CD4 naive, three CD4 memory, two CD8 naive and one CD8 memory plates were used.

Clones were read by immunoSEQ multiplex PCR, and TCRdb kept only the in-frame ones, dropping some. The sample lists 100,000 or so clones; approximately 65% were seen once. Points on this clone: The antigen is unknown.

CDR1 and CDR2 (germline): MNHEY, SVGAGI. This CDR3 contains 14 residues. The V and J ends lost 6 bases and 3 bases, in that order; junction bases with no gene match: 7. Notes on the study in general: Among the subsets, naive ones generally showed larger estimated richness than memory ones. Sharing across four donors was highest in naive CD4 (roughly 5%) and lowest in memory CD8 (about 0.4%). Clonotypes shared by all four donors outscored non-shared clonotypes in generation probability.

Sequences were obtained from memory CD8+ T cells sorted from blood. The subset denotes: CD45RO+ cells pooled with CCR7-negative TemRA cells. The V call is TRBV6-5, the J call TRBJ1-1, with 7 bases fitting TRBD1. This TCR came from a woman under 40 in good health. This CDR3 reads CASSSQGGYTEAFF. CDR3 DNA sequence: TGTGCCAGCAGCTCTCAGGGGGGATACACTGAAGCTTTCTTT.